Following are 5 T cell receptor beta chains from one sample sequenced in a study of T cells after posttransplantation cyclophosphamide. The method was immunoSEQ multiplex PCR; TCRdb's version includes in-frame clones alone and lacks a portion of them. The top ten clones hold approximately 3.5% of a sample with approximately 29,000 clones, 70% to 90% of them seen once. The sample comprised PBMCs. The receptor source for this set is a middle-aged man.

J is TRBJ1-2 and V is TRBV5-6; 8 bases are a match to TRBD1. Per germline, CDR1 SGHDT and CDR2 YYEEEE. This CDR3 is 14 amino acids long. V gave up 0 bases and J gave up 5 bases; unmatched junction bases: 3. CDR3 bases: TGTGCCAGCAGCTTGGGGACAGGGTCTTATGGCTACACCTTC. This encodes CASSLGTGSYGYTF.

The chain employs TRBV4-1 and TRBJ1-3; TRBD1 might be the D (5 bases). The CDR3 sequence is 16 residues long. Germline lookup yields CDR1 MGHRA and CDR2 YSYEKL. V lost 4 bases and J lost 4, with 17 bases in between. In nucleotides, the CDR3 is TGCGCCAGCAGCCTAGCGGACCAGGGACCGGGAAACACCATATATTTT. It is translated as CASSLADQGPGNTIYF.

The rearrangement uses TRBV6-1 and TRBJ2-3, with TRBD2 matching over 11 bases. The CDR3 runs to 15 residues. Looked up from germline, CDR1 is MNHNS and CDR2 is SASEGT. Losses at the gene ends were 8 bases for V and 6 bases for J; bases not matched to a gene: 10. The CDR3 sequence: CASGFLAGGVDTQYF. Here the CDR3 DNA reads TGTGCCAGCGGTTTTTTAGCGGGAGGGGTGGATACGCAGTATTTT.

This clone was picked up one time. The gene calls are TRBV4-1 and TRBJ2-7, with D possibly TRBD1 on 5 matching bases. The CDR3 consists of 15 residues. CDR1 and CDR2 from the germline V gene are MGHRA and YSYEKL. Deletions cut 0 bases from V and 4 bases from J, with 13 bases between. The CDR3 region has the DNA TGCGCCAGCAGCCAAGAGGCCTCGACAGTTTACGAGCAGTACTTC. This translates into CASSQEASTVYEQYF.

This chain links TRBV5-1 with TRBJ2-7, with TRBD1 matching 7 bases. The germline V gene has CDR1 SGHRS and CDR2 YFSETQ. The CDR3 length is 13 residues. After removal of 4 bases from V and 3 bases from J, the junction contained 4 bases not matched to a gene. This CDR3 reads CASSRDRDYEQYF. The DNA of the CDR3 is TGCGCCAGCAGCCGAGACAGGGACTACGAGCAGTACTTC.